The rows below give T cell receptor beta chains drawn from one sample of a study of T cell responses to AZD1222 COVID-19 vaccine. Clones were sequenced by immunoSEQ multiplex PCR, and TCRdb holds only the in-frame ones, with some missing. This sample yields 150,000 to 200,000 clones, of which roughly 88% are seen a single time; less than 6.5% belongs to the top ten. The sequencing here drew on peripheral blood, taken 28 days after the second AZD1222 dose. These receptors came from an adult who received the AZD1222 COVID-19 vaccine. The CDR3 runs from the conserved cysteine through the conserved F or W. D genes are given only for firm matches. A clone size is listed for some rows: how often the clone was seen (once, few, many), or a class if it is expanded.

size: .; V: TRBV5-1; D: .; J: TRBJ1-2; CDR3: CASRGLDRPNYGYTF; DNA: TGCGCCAGCCGGGGCCTTGACAGGCCGAACTATGGCTACACCTTC
size: .; V: TRBV4-3; D: .; J: TRBJ2-6; CDR3: CASSQEPGANVLTF; DNA: TGCGCCAGCAGCCAAGAACCTGGGGCCAACGTCCTGACTTTC
size: .; V: TRBV7-9; D: TRBD1; J: TRBJ1-6; CDR3: CASSLVAGQGATPLHF; DNA: TGTGCCAGCAGCCTAGTGGCGGGACAGGGGGCCACACCCCTCCACTTT
size: .; V: TRBV9; D: TRBD1; J: TRBJ1-6; CDR3: CASSVGTGVLNSPLHF; DNA: TGTGCCAGCAGCGTCGGGACAGGGGTCCTCAATTCACCCCTCCACTTT
size: .; V: TRBV19; D: TRBD1; J: TRBJ2-7; CDR3: CASSIGRDRDYEQYF; DNA: TGTGCCAGTAGTATAGGAAGGGACAGAGACTACGAGCAGTACTTC
size: .; V: TRBV10-3; D: .; J: TRBJ2-2; CDR3: CAISVLQGTGELFF; DNA: TGTGCCATCAGTGTCCTTCAGGGGACCGGGGAGCTGTTTTTT
size: once; V: TRBV29-1; D: TRBD1; J: TRBJ1-4; CDR3: CSAVRQGAANEKLFF; DNA: TGCAGCGCCGTAAGACAGGGGGCAGCTAATGAAAAACTGTTTTTT
size: once; V: TRBV5-1; D: TRBD2; J: TRBJ2-1; CDR3: CASSLGFAGLSSGGYRYNEQFF; DNA: TGCGCCAGCAGCTTGGGATTTGCCGGCCTGTCTAGCGGGGGGTACCGCTACAATGAGCAGTTCTTC
size: .; V: TRBV7-3; D: .; J: TRBJ2-7; CDR3: CASSLRGRGVYEQYF; DNA: TGTGCCAGCAGCTTACGAGGAAGGGGGGTCTACGAGCAGTACTTC
size: .; V: TRBV7-9; D: TRBD1; J: TRBJ1-1; CDR3: CASSFSDRGLAFF; DNA: TGTGCCAGCAGCTTTTCCGACAGGGGGCTTGCTTTCTTT
size: .; V: TRBV9; D: .; J: TRBJ1-3; CDR3: CASSSQQGPDSGNTIYF; DNA: TGTGCCAGCAGCTCCCAACAGGGACCCGACTCTGGAAACACCATATATTTT
size: .; V: TRBV30; D: TRBD1; J: TRBJ1-2; CDR3: CAWEPRDRGGYTF; DNA: TGTGCCTGGGAACCCCGGGACAGGGGCGGCTACACCTTC